The entry that follows covers one TCR beta chain sequence. Its antigen is unidentified. Each of the donors had around 10 milliliters of peripheral blood drawn into EDTA-treated Vacutainer tubes. A J-beta primer mix and a sample-barcoded 5' primer were used in a second PCR of roughly 6 to 11 cycles. Every sample gave at least 3 million paired-end reads containing CDR3. TCRdb processed the 5' RACE reads anew with MiXCR; each CDR3 protein has one entry. The table records around 1,900,000 distinct CDR3 sequences, approximately 39% of them present only once. The data derive from a study of blood T cells in healthy people across ages. General study points: Diversity was higher, and naive CD4+ cells more numerous, in long-lived donors than in aged donors. Unsorted PBMCs prevented conclusive naive versus antigen-experienced comparison.

Germline assignment: CDR1 MNHEY and CDR2 SMNVEV (reference sequence). With 7 bases removed from V and 1 base from J, the gap between germline ends came to 13 bases. CDR3 length: 14 residues. The clonotype was recovered from a human donor in good health. V gene TRBV27 combines with J gene TRBJ1-1, with D possibly TRBD1 on 6 matching bases. The sample comprised blood. DNA of the CDR3: TGTGCCAGCACCTTGGGGGGCGGGAACACTGAAGCTTTCTTT. Its protein is CASTLGGGNTEAFF.